This note documents a single T cell receptor beta chain sequence. The antigen is not known. Germline and junction disagree at one end, which may indicate a read error. In the PCR, 60 Vbeta and 13 Jbeta primers were used. The assay was immunoSEQ multiplex PCR, and TCRdb's table has in-frame clones only and misses some. The sample has about 140,000 clones, 70% seen once; the top ten hold about 1.5%. This entry comes from a study of cytomegalovirus exposure and HLA in healthy donors. Findings of the study overall: In a later analysis, TCR association rates varied by HLA locus: DRB1 most, HLA-C fewest.

CDR1 is SEHNR, CDR2 FQNEAQ, per germline (reference sequence). The CDR3 loop spans 17 amino acids. The gene calls are TRBV7-9 and TRBJ2-5; D perhaps matches TRBD2 (5 bases). The source material was PBMCs. The source is a woman in her thirties in good health and CMV-seronegative. The CDR3 DNA follows: TGTTCCAGCAGCTTAGGACGTACCTTGGGGAGTCAAGAGACCCAGTACTTC. It encodes CSSSLGRTLGSQETQYF.